These 10 T cell receptor beta chains came from one sample sequenced in a study of T-cell memory formation after mild COVID-19. MiXCR, run by TCRdb on the 5' RACE reads, gives a single entry per CDR3 protein. This sample yields approximately 580,000 distinct CDR3 sequences, of which roughly 20% are seen a single time; about 12% belongs to the top ten. Sequences were obtained from PBMCs or a T cell subset sorted from them (not recorded which). Receptors originate from an adult woman who had mild COVID-19 (a few samples of this study predate the infection). Cell type and time point are not known.

There are a few counts of this clonotype. The J gene is TRBJ2-1, the V gene TRBV24-1; the match to TRBD2 covers 12 bases. Trimming at V came to 7 bases and at J to 3 bases, leaving 3 bases not matched to a gene. Germline CDR1 KGHDR, CDR2 SFDVKD. The CDR3 has 15 residues. In DNA, the CDR3 is TGTGCCACCAGCTTACTAGCGGGAGGCTACAATGAGCAGTTCTTC. This encodes CATSLLAGGYNEQFF.

The J gene is TRBJ2-1, the V gene TRBV7-3; TRBD1 matches 8 bases. Germline CDR1 SGHTA, CDR2 FQGTGA. The CDR3 contains 16 residues. Trimming cost V 5 bases and J 3 bases; bases outside gene matches: 9. This CDR3 is CASSPGGGILYNEQFF. In DNA, the CDR3 is TGTGCCAGCAGCCCAGGGGGCGGGATACTCTACAATGAGCAGTTCTTC.

This clonotype was observed many times. This chain connects TRBV3-1 to TRBJ1-3; D gene uncertain. CDR1 LGHDT and CDR2 YNNKEL come from the germline V gene (reference sequence). CDR3 size: 16 residues. Trimming removed 4 bases from V and 1 base from J, with 14 bases in between. The CDR3 DNA sequence: TGTGCCAGCAGCCCGTCTCAGGTTGGGTCTGGAAACACCATATATTTT. This sequence encodes CASSPSQVGSGNTIYF. Variable domain in full (rest from reference TRBV3-1 and TRBJ1-3): DTAVSQTPKYLVTQMGNDKSIKCEQNLGHDTMYWYKQDSKKFLKIMFSYNNKELIINETVPNRFSPKSPDKAHLNLHINSLELGDSAVYFCASSPSQVGSGNTIYFGEGSWLTVV.

This clonotype was observed a few times. The chain carries TRBV7-9 and TRBJ1-1; tentative D call: TRBD1 (6 bases). V gave up 4 bases and J gave up 14 bases, with 17 bases separating them. CDR1 is SEHNR and CDR2 is FQNEAQ in the germline V gene (reference sequence). CDR3 length equals 12 residues. The CDR3 loop is CASSSGQMKPFF. CDR3 DNA sequence: TGTGCCAGCAGCTCCGGACAGATGAAGCCGTTCTTT. Complete variable domain (other parts from reference TRBV7-9 and TRBJ1-1): DTGVSQNPRHKITKRGQNVTFRCDPISEHNRLYWYRQTLGQGPEFLTYFQNEAQLEKSRLLSDRFSAERPKGSFSTLEIQRTEQGDSAMYLCASSSGQMKPFFGQGTRLTVV.

This clonotype was seen a few times. J is TRBJ2-2 and V is TRBV5-1, with D perhaps TRBD1 (7 bases). V shed 3 bases and J shed 4 bases, with 16 bases lying between them. The CDR3 sequence is 16 residues long. Germline-derived CDR1 and CDR2 are SGHRS and YFSETQ. The chain's CDR3 is CASSYRGGQGTGELFF. CDR3 in DNA: TGCGCCAGCAGCTACAGGGGAGGCCAGGGCACCGGGGAGCTGTTTTTT.

This clonotype was detected only a few times. The rearrangement links TRBV11-3 to TRBJ2-2, with D perhaps TRBD1 (6 bases). CDR1 is SGHNT and CDR2 is YENEEA in the germline V gene. V shed 1 base and J shed 5 bases, with 8 bases lying between them. There are 14 residues in the CDR3. Here the CDR3 DNA reads TGTGCCAGCAGCTTAGCCCAGGGGACCGGGGAGCTGTTTTTT. Amino acid sequence: CASSLAQGTGELFF. The entire variable domain, with the rest obtained from reference TRBV11-3 and TRBJ2-2, is as follows: EAGVVQSPRYKIIEKKQPVAFWCNPISGHNTLYWYLQNLGQGPELLIRYENEEAVDDSQLPKDRFSAERLKGVDSTLKIQPAELGDSAVYLCASSLAQGTGELFFGEGSRLTVL.

Regarding this clonotype: An end of the junction does not agree with germline; a read error may underlie this. The gene calls are TRBV5-1 and TRBJ1-1, with D possibly TRBD1 on 6 matching bases. This CDR3 comprises 13 residues. Germline values: CDR1 SGHRS, CDR2 YFSETQ. The CDR3 loop reads CASSLAQGSEALF. DNA for the CDR3: TGCGCCAGCAGCTTGGCCCAGGGGTCTGAAGCTTTATTT.

There are a few counts of this clonotype. V is TRBV24-1 and J is TRBJ1-2; D is uncertain. Germline values: CDR1 KGHDR, CDR2 SFDVKD. The CDR3 runs to 16 residues. Trimming left V 4 bases short and J 3 bases short, with 17 bases between. As DNA, the CDR3 is TGTGCCACCAGTGACCATCTGACACAATCGTACTATGGCTACACCTTC. It codes for CATSDHLTQSYYGYTF.

This clonotype was seen only a few times. This chain joins TRBV11-3 and TRBJ2-3; D possibly corresponds to TRBD2 (5 bases). Germline V gene sequence: CDR1 SGHNT, CDR2 YENEEA. The CDR3 is 13 amino acids. The V end was cut by 3 bases, the J end by 5 bases, with 9 bases between. The CDR3 sequence: CASSFLREDTQYF. In DNA, the CDR3 is TGTGCCAGCAGCTTCCTTCGGGAAGATACGCAGTATTTT.

This clonotype occurred a few times. The chain employs TRBV25-1 and TRBJ1-2; D possibly corresponds to TRBD1 (5 bases). Germline lookup yields CDR1 MGHDK and CDR2 SYGVNS. V lost 5 bases, J lost 7 bases, and 14 bases lay in between. The CDR3 loop spans 13 amino acids. The CDR3 spells CASSLPGWSGYTF. The DNA for the CDR3 is TGTGCCAGCAGTCTACCAGGGTGGAGTGGCTACACCTTC.